These 5 T cell receptor beta chains were sequenced from one sample in a study of cytotoxic CD8 clonotypes in ibrutinib-treated CLL. The assay was immunoSEQ multiplex PCR, and TCRdb's table has in-frame clones only and misses some. The sample records about 92,000 clones, over 60% being singletons. Sequencing used PBMCs, obtained after 24 months of ibrutinib treatment. The source is a human donor with chronic lymphocytic leukemia.

This sequence joins TRBV28 and TRBJ2-1; D is undetermined. The germline gives CDR1 MDHEN, CDR2 SYDVKM. V was trimmed by 5 bases and J by 8 bases, leaving 7 bases between them. The length of the CDR3 is 11 residues. This CDR3 is CASSISDEQFF. DNA of the CDR3: TGTGCCAGCAGTATCAGTGATGAGCAGTTCTTC.

V gene TRBV11-2 combines with J gene TRBJ1-2; TRBD1 agrees at 12 bases. V was clipped by 4 bases and J by 8 bases; unmatched bases: 8. The CDR3 consists of 15 residues. Germline CDR1 SGHAT, CDR2 FQNNGV. The CDR3 is CASSSGGTGGQGYTF. The CDR3 coding sequence is TGTGCCAGCAGCTCTGGCGGGACAGGGGGCCAAGGCTACACCTTC.

The chain employs TRBV5-1 and TRBJ2-7; D possibly uses TRBD1 or TRBD2 (6 bases each). The CDR3 extends over 14 amino acids. The germline V and J ends were trimmed by 6 bases and 5 bases, with 18 bases remaining between them. Germline V gene sequence: CDR1 SGHRS, CDR2 YFSETQ. The CDR3 bases are TGCGCCAGCACCCTTGGACGGGGGCAGAACGAGCAGTACTTC. It specifies CASTLGRGQNEQYF.

V is TRBV2 and J is TRBJ2-1; D is undetermined. Trimming took 4 bases from V and 7 from J, leaving 5 bases between them. The CDR3 is made up of 11 amino acids. In germline, CDR1 is SNHLY, CDR2 FYNNEI. The CDR3 reads CASSGGNEQFF. The DNA of the CDR3 is TGTGCCAGCAGTGGTGGAAATGAGCAGTTCTTC. The full variable domain, its missing parts supplied by reference TRBV2 and TRBJ2-1, is EPEVTQTPSHQVTQMGQEVILRCVPISNHLYFYWYRQILGQKVEFLVSFYNNEISEKSEIFDDQFSVERPDGSNFTLKIRSTKLEDSAMYFCASSGGNEQFFGPGTRLTVL.

The chain links TRBV7-2 to TRBJ1-2; perhaps TRBD1 as D (5 bases). The CDR3 runs to 15 residues. V was clipped by 0 bases and J by 2 bases, with 10 bases between them. The germline CDR1 and CDR2 sequences are SGHTA and FQGNSA. The CDR3 bases are TGTGCCAGCAGCTTAGCGGGGCAGGGCAACTATGGCTACACCTTC. Translating it yields CASSLAGQGNYGYTF.